These 29 T cell receptor beta chains came from one sample sequenced in a study of shared clonotypes between healthy human individuals. Clones were read by immunoSEQ multiplex PCR, and TCRdb kept only the in-frame ones, dropping some. The data show about 1 million clones, about three quarters seen once. The sample taken for sequencing was memory CD4+ T cells sorted from blood. Subset indicated: CD45RA-negative fraction. The receptors stem from a man aged 18-30 years in good health.

CDR3 DNA sequence: TGTGCCAGCTCACGACAGGACGGAAACACCATATATTTT. Translation: CASSRQDGNTIYF. The rearrangement joins TRBV18 to TRBJ1-3; a weak D match, TRBD1 (6 bases). V shed 4 bases and J shed 4 bases, with 8 bases lying between them. The CDR3 consists of 13 residues. CDR1 and CDR2 from the germline V gene are KGHSH and LQKENI.

The chain is built from TRBV7-2 and TRBJ1-4; TRBD1 matches 7 bases. This CDR3 has 14 residues. From germline, CDR1 is SGHTA and CDR2 FQGNSA. V trimming: 5 bases; J trimming: 3 bases; junction bases outside the gene matches: 3. CDR3 sequence: CASSRGQSNEKLFF. CDR3 bases: TGTGCCAGCAGCCGGGGACAGTCTAATGAAAAACTGTTTTTT.

V usage is TRBV18 and J usage is TRBJ1-5; D uncertain. The germline V gene has CDR1 KGHSH and CDR2 LQKENI. This CDR3 contains 14 residues. V was cut by 6 bases and J by 0 bases, with 9 bases left in between. In nucleotides, the CDR3 is TGTGCCAGCTCTCCTCAGAATAGCAATCAGCCCCAGCATTTT. This encodes CASSPQNSNQPQHF.

Note on this clone: The junction departs from germline at one end; a sequencing error may be responsible. J is TRBJ2-2 and V is TRBV7-7, with D tentatively TRBD2 (5 bases). Per the germline V gene, CDR1 is SSHAT and CDR2 is FNYEAQ (reference sequence). CDR3 length: 14 residues. The CDR3 sequence is CASSFGLAGGELFF. CDR3 nucleotides: TGTGCTAGCAGCTTCGGTCTAGCAGGCGGGGAGCTGTTTTTT.

This clone was found once. The V and J genes are TRBV6-5 and TRBJ2-1; possibly TRBD2 for D (5 bases). The germline CDR1 and CDR2 sequences are MNHEY and SVGAGI. CDR3 length equals 14 residues. Between the trimmed V and J ends, which lost 7 bases and 2 bases, there was a span of 12 bases. DNA for the CDR3: TGTGCCAGCACCCCGGGGAAGACCTACAATGAGCAGTTCTTC. Protein product: CASTPGKTYNEQFF.

The chain is built from TRBV7-2 and TRBJ1-2, with a possible D match to TRBD1 (5 bases). Germline CDR1 is SGHTA and CDR2 is FQGNSA. Trimming removed 1 base at V and 8 bases at J, with 17 bases between. The CDR3 sequence is 15 residues long. This CDR3 reads CASSLGAGMKFGYTF. The CDR3, as DNA: TGTGCCAGCAGCTTAGGGGCAGGGATGAAATTCGGCTACACCTTC.

DNA of the CDR3: TGTGCCAGCAGTTACCCAGGGGTTAACACTGAAGCTTTCTTT. Translated, it gives CASSYPGVNTEAFF. The chain employs TRBV6-5 and TRBJ1-1; D is possibly TRBD1 (6 bases). Germline values: CDR1 MNHEY, CDR2 SVGAGI. Trimming left V 2 bases short and J 2 bases short, with 9 bases between. The CDR3 sequence is 14 residues long.

The rearrangement links TRBV10-3 to TRBJ1-2; 7 bases are shared with TRBD1. The germline gives CDR1 ENHRY, CDR2 SYGVKD. The CDR3 length is 13 residues. V gave up 4 bases and J gave up 4 bases; unmatched junction bases: 3. The CDR3 bases are TGTGCCATCAGTGCCGGGACAGTCTATGGCTACACCTTC. This encodes CAISAGTVYGYTF.

V and J are TRBV18 and TRBJ2-2; D is ambiguous. Germline-derived CDR1 and CDR2 are KGHSH and LQKENI. V dropped 3 bases and J dropped 2 bases, with 13 bases sitting between them. The CDR3 covers 16 residues. The CDR3 loop reads CASSPQEFLNTGELFF. The DNA of the CDR3 is TGTGCCAGCTCACCCCAAGAGTTTCTCAACACCGGGGAGCTGTTTTTT.

The chain joins TRBV10-3 to TRBJ2-1; 10 bases are a match to TRBD1. V shed 6 bases, J shed 8 bases, and the junction held 1 base outside the gene matches. Germline CDR1 is ENHRY and CDR2 is SYGVKD. The CDR3 contains 12 residues. The CDR3 region is CAIRGTGDEQFF. The CDR3 DNA follows: TGTGCCATCAGGGGGACAGGGGATGAGCAGTTCTTC.

The chain joins TRBV7-2 to TRBJ2-7, with D unresolved. V was pared by 2 bases and J by 4 bases, with 15 bases between. The CDR3 runs to 15 residues. Per the germline V gene, CDR1 is SGHTA and CDR2 is FQGNSA. CDR3: CASSLLSSIGYEQYF. In DNA form, the CDR3 reads TGTGCCAGCAGCTTACTATCCTCTATAGGGTACGAGCAGTACTTC.

The gene calls are TRBV25-1 and TRBJ2-7; 12 nucleotides align to TRBD2. The length of the CDR3 is 15 residues. The V and J ends lost 5 bases and 3 bases, in that order; junction bases with no gene match: 5. CDR1 MGHDK and CDR2 SYGVNS come from the germline V gene. The CDR3 spells CASSTPGLAGYEQYF. CDR3 sequence (DNA): TGTGCCAGCAGTACACCGGGACTAGCGGGCTACGAGCAGTACTTC.

This clone was observed at least ten times. Other DNA sequences in this specimen translate into the identical CDR3. The chain recombines TRBV6-1 with TRBJ2-2, with D uncertain. The V end was cut by 4 bases, the J end by 3 bases, with 3 bases between. The germline CDR1 and CDR2 sequences are MNHNS and SASEGT. The CDR3 length is 12 residues. The CDR3 region has the DNA TGTGCCAGCAGTGGGGACACCGGGGAGCTGTTTTTT. It specifies CASSGDTGELFF.

Turning to this clone: A clone one base away is much larger, so this may be a read error. The chain combines TRBV7-9 with TRBJ2-3, with D uncertain. Trimming pared 1 base from V and 0 bases from J, leaving 5 bases between. Per germline, CDR1 SEHNR and CDR2 FQNEAQ (reference sequence). This CDR3 is built from 14 residues. The CDR3 nucleotides read TGTGCCAGCAGCTTAGGGGCTAGCACAGATACGCAGTATTTT. Amino acids: CASSLGASTDTQYF.

The V and J genes are TRBV11-1 and TRBJ1-1, with TRBD1 matching over 8 bases. The CDR3 length is 15 residues. The V segment lost 4 bases and the J segment 5 bases; nucleotides outside the gene matches: 9. Germline V lookup: CDR1 SGHAT, CDR2 FQDESV (reference sequence). CDR3 in DNA: TGTGCCAGCAGCTACCTCGGACAGGGAGGAACTGAAGCTTTCTTT. The encoded protein is CASSYLGQGGTEAFF.

CDR3 sequence reads: CASSLGLAGALEQFF. The DNA of the CDR3 is TGTGCCAGCAGCTTAGGGCTAGCGGGAGCTCTTGAGCAGTTCTTC. The J gene is TRBJ2-1, the V gene TRBV7-6, with 10 bases aligning to TRBD2. CDR1 and CDR2 from the germline V gene are SGHVS and FNYEAQ. V dropped 1 base and J dropped 9; count of bases not matched to a gene: 6. The CDR3 loop spans 15 amino acids. The complete variable domain, with remaining parts taken from reference TRBV7-6 and TRBJ2-1, reads GAGVSQSPRYKVTKRGQDVALRCDPISGHVSLYWYRQALGQGPEFLTYFNYEAQQDKSGLPNDRFSAERPEGSISTLTIQRTEQRDSAMYRCASSLGLAGALEQFFGPGTRLTVL.

The rearrangement links TRBV9 to TRBJ2-5; tentatively, D is TRBD1 or TRBD2 (6 bases each). Per germline, CDR1 SGDLS and CDR2 YYNGEE. Trimming stripped 0 bases from V and 7 bases from J, with 10 bases between. The CDR3 loop spans 13 amino acids. The CDR3 reads CASSVGGAGTQYF. CDR3 DNA: TGTGCCAGCAGCGTAGGGGGGGCCGGGACCCAGTACTTC.

Details on this clone: In the same sample, other DNA sequences code for this CDR3. The V and J genes are TRBV4-1 and TRBJ2-2; perhaps D is TRBD1 or TRBD2 (5 bases each). Germline loops: CDR1 MGHRA, CDR2 YSYEKL. Trimming cost V 0 bases and J 5 bases, with 10 bases left between them. This CDR3 spans 15 amino acids. In DNA, the CDR3 is TGCGCCAGCAGCCAAGAGGGGACGGTTACCGGGGAGCTGTTTTTT. This codes for CASSQEGTVTGELFF.

The chain employs TRBV30 and TRBJ2-2; D remains ambiguous. Trimming cost V 1 base and J 5 bases, with 8 bases left between them. There are 13 residues in the CDR3. Looked up from germline, CDR1 is GTSNPN and CDR2 is SVGIG (reference sequence). The CDR3 spells CAWSASGTGELFF. CDR3 sequence (DNA): TGTGCCTGGAGTGCCTCCGGGACCGGGGAGCTGTTTTTT.

About this clone: This CDR3 is also generated by other DNA sequences in the sample. The V gene is TRBV6-5, the J gene TRBJ2-1, with 9 bases identical to TRBD2. V trimming: 3 bases; J trimming: 4 bases; junction bases outside the gene matches: 4. The germline CDR1 and CDR2 sequences are MNHEY and SVGAGI. The CDR3 has 15 residues. CDR3 loop: CASSYSLAGYNEQFF. CDR3 coding DNA: TGTGCCAGCAGTTATTCTCTAGCGGGGTACAATGAGCAGTTCTTC.

The chain joins TRBV30 to TRBJ2-5, with D tentatively TRBD1 or TRBD2 (5 bases each). V lost 2 bases and J 2 bases, leaving 18 bases between the germline ends. The CDR3 is made up of 16 amino acids. From germline, CDR1 is GTSNPN and CDR2 SVGIG (reference sequence). CDR3 sequence (DNA): TGTGCCTGGAGTTGGGGGAATTCCAAGATACAAGAGACCCAGTACTTC. Amino acid sequence: CAWSWGNSKIQETQYF.

The chain links TRBV7-9 to TRBJ2-3; D is uncertain. The CDR3 runs to 13 residues. Trimming left V 2 bases short and J 0 bases short, with 3 bases between. Germline V gene lookup returns CDR1 SEHNR and CDR2 FQNEAQ (reference sequence). CDR3 sequence: CASSLLSTDTQYF. The CDR3 coding sequence is TGTGCCAGCAGCTTACTTAGCACAGATACGCAGTATTTT. Complete variable domain (other parts from reference TRBV7-9 and TRBJ2-3): DTGVSQNPRHKITKRGQNVTFRCDPISEHNRLYWYRQTLGQGPEFLTYFQNEAQLEKSRLLSDRFSAERPKGSFSTLEIQRTEQGDSAMYLCASSLLSTDTQYFGPGTRLTVL.

V is TRBV30 and J is TRBJ2-7; a weak D match, TRBD2 (7 bases). Germline V gives CDR1 GTSNPN, CDR2 SVGIG (reference sequence). The V end lost 0 bases, the J end lost 1 base, and 13 bases lay between the germline ends. There are 15 residues in the CDR3. The CDR3 bases are TGTGCCTGGAGTGTGGGGGGGGCGAAGTCCTACGAGCAGTACTTC. It is translated as CAWSVGGAKSYEQYF.

The V gene is TRBV5-1, the J gene TRBJ2-3; TRBD2 matches at 8 bases. Germline lookup yields CDR1 SGHRS and CDR2 YFSETQ. After removal of 1 base from V and 4 bases from J, the junction contained 5 bases not matched to a gene. The CDR3 totals 15 residues. This CDR3 reads CASSLRGGGADTQYF. The CDR3 coding sequence is TGCGCCAGCAGCTTGCGGGGGGGCGGCGCAGATACGCAGTATTTT.

The V call is TRBV9, the J call TRBJ1-2; 7 nucleotides line up with TRBD1. Trimming took 4 bases from V and 2 from J; bases not matched to a gene: 8. The length of the CDR3 is 15 residues. The V gene's germline CDR1 is SGDLS and CDR2 YYNGEE. The CDR3 DNA sequence: TGTGCCAGCAGCCCAGCCGACAGGGACAACTATGGCTACACCTTC. Translated: CASSPADRDNYGYTF.

The rearrangement uses TRBV11-2 and TRBJ2-7; 7 bases match TRBD1. This CDR3 is 14 amino acids long. V was clipped by 4 bases and J by 4 bases; unmatched bases: 7. CDR1 and CDR2 from the germline V gene are SGHAT and FQNNGV. In nucleotides, the CDR3 is TGTGCCAGCAGCTCTAGAGGGACAGCTTACGAGCAGTACTTC. It encodes CASSSRGTAYEQYF. Based on the CDR3 plus reference TRBV11-2 and TRBJ2-7, the full variable domain is EAGVAQSPRYKIIEKRQSVAFWCNPISGHATLYWYQQILGQGPKLLIQFQNNGVVDDSQLPKDRFSAERLKGVDSTLKIQPAKLEDSAVYLCASSSRGTAYEQYFGPGTRLTVT.

CDR3 bases: TGCGCCAGCAGCTTGGAACTAGCGGGAGGTGGGGCCAACGTCCTGACTTTC. Translated, it gives CASSLELAGGGANVLTF. This chain links TRBV5-1 with TRBJ2-6; 12 positions agree with TRBD2. V lost 0 bases, J lost 3 bases, and 1 base stayed unmatched. Germline V CDR1 and CDR2: SGHRS, YFSETQ. The CDR3 covers 17 residues. The entire variable domain, with the rest obtained from reference TRBV5-1 and TRBJ2-6, is as follows: KAGVTQTPRYLIKTRGQQVTLSCSPISGHRSVSWYQQTPGQGLQFLFEYFSETQRNKGNFPGRFSGRQFSNSRSEMNVSTLELGDSALYLCASSLELAGGGANVLTFGAGSRLTVL.

The chain has TRBV7-9 and TRBJ2-7, with 7 nucleotides matching TRBD2. Germline CDR1 and CDR2: SEHNR and FQNEAQ (reference sequence). This CDR3 is built from 15 residues. V gave up 5 bases and J gave up 4 bases; unmatched junction bases: 11. CDR3 protein: CASSRTGTTEYEQYF. In DNA form, the CDR3 reads TGTGCCAGCAGCCGCACCGGGACTACCGAATACGAGCAGTACTTC. The full variable domain, completed using reference TRBV7-9 and TRBJ2-7, is DTGVSQNPRHKITKRGQNVTFRCDPISEHNRLYWYRQTLGQGPEFLTYFQNEAQLEKSRLLSDRFSAERPKGSFSTLEIQRTEQGDSAMYLCASSRTGTTEYEQYFGPGTRLTVT.

This chain connects TRBV5-8 to TRBJ1-4; D is unclear. The CDR3 has 15 residues. Trimming removed 3 bases at V and 0 bases at J, with 9 bases between. Per germline, CDR1 SGHTS and CDR2 YDEGEE. CDR3 amino acids: CASSSWLATNEKLFF. The CDR3 coding sequence is TGTGCCAGCAGCTCCTGGCTCGCAACTAATGAAAAACTGTTTTTT.